This T cell receptor (beta chain) is from a study of CD39 and CD103 CD8 tumor-infiltrating T cells. The CDR3 is 17 residues long. With V trimmed by 5 bases and J by 8 bases, 16 bases remained unmatched. Per the germline V gene, CDR1 is MNHEY and CDR2 is SMNVEV (reference sequence). Memory CD8 T cells were sorted as CD8+CD4-CD45RA-, any CCR7 status. Sequencing used immunoSEQ multiplex PCR; TCRdb keeps in-frame clones, though not all of them. The table records approximately 8,000 clones, around two thirds of them present only once. The source is a human donor with head and neck squamous cell carcinoma. The V call is TRBV27, the J call TRBJ2-1; 9 nucleotides agree with TRBD1. What was sequenced was CD8+ T cells sorted from blood. The subset: total memory CD8 T cells (CD45RA-CCR7+/-) from blood or uninvolved lymph node. CDR3 sequence (DNA): TGTGCCAGCAGTCCTTTTCGGGCCGGGACAGGGATGGATGAGCAGTTCTTC. Amino acids: CASSPFRAGTGMDEQFF.